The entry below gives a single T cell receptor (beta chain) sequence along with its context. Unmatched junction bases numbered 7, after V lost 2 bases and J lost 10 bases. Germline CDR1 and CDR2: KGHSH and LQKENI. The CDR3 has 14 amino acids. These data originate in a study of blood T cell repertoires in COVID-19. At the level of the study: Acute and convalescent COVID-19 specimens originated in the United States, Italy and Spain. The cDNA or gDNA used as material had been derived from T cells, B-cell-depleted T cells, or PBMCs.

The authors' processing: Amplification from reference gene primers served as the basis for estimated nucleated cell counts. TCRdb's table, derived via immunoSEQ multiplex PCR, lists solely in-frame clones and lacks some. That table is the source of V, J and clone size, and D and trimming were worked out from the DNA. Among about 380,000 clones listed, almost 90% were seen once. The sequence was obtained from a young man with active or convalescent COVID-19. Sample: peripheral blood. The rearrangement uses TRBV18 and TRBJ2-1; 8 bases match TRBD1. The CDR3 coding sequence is TGTGCCAGCTCACCAGGGCAGGGGGCTCGAGAGCAGTTCTTC. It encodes CASSPGQGAREQFF.